The clone carrying this TCR beta chain has just one count. Its antigen is undetermined. The data were taken from a study of cytomegalovirus exposure and HLA in healthy donors. Broader study findings: It was reported in a later analysis that an Asian-associated ancestry cluster showed fewer N-insertions than the 666-donor mean. Most subjects had HLA-A and HLA-B alleles reportedly predicted accurately by TCR beta sequences.

Primers: 60 Vbeta forward and 13 Jbeta reverse. The protocol was immunoSEQ multiplex PCR, while the TCRdb copy is restricted to in-frame clones and leaves out a portion. The sample lists roughly 190,000 clones; over 80% were seen once. The germline gives CDR1 PRHDT, CDR2 FYEKMQ (reference sequence). The V end lost 2 bases, the J end lost 5 bases, and 6 bases lay between the germline ends. The CDR3 covers 12 residues. The TCR was taken from a woman aged 50 to 60 in good health and CMV-seropositive. V gene TRBV13 combines with J gene TRBJ1-2; D unclear. The sample comprised PBMCs. CDR3 region: CASSLREYGYTF. The CDR3 nucleotides are TGTGCCAGCAGCTTACGGGAGTATGGCTACACCTTC.